The clone carrying this T cell receptor beta chain appeared a few times. The antigen remains undetermined. Researchers prepared the TCRbeta library using unique molecular identifiers, the study reports. MiXCR, applied by TCRdb to the PCR reads, yields one record per CDR3 protein. This sample has fewer than 350,000 distinct CDR3 sequences, with around 10% found just once. This sample was taken from a study of T-cell reconstitution after alpha-beta-depleted transplantation in children. Notes on the study in general: In some patients, recipient T cells and intrathymic progenitors surviving conditioning explained high day-60 diversity. At the one-year point after transplant, T-cell counts and TCRbeta diversity were found to come mostly from T cells that had been newly produced.

The material sequenced was PBMCs, taken before TCRalphabeta/CD19-depleted stem cell transplant. This TCR derives from a boy under three years old with acute myeloid leukemia, due to receive a stem cell transplant.

Written as DNA, the CDR3 is TGTGCCAGCAGTGACACCGGGGAGCTGTTTTTT. Protein product: CASSDTGELFF. The rearrangement uses TRBV27 and TRBJ2-2; D uncertain. Deletions cut 5 bases from V and 3 bases from J, with 1 base between. This CDR3 region has 11 residues. Germline V gene lookup returns CDR1 MNHEY and CDR2 SMNVEV (reference sequence).